This TCR beta chain was captured by sequencing in a study of long-term antiretroviral therapy in people with HIV. At the level of the study: Specimens dating back about a decade before the 2015 immediate-ART recommendation are the oldest included.

Runs used v3.0 of the immunoSEQ assay and were done at survey level. The assay was immunoSEQ multiplex PCR, and TCRdb's table has in-frame clones only and misses some. The sample consists of around 22,000 clones, 90% to 95% of them appearing once. Broader study findings: Clonotypes expanded prior to ART showed repertoire dominance at all sampled time points. Repertoires in HIV (unlike those of controls) had narrower CDR3 length ranges.

CDR1 is ENHRY, CDR2 SYGVKD, per germline. V dropped 6 bases and J dropped 2 bases, with 15 bases sitting between them. The CDR3 has 15 residues. Concerning this clone: The antigen is undetermined.

Samples held about 0.95-11 million cryopreserved PBMC before DNA extraction. This receptor was taken from a woman aged 50 to 60 with HIV. This chain joins TRBV10-3 and TRBJ2-3, with D maybe TRBD2 (5 bases). The input for sequencing was unsorted PBMCs, taken roughly 5.1 years after starting antiretroviral therapy. As DNA, the CDR3 is TGTGCCATCAGACGAGGGATCGGGTCCACAGATACGCAGTATTTT. This codes for CAIRRGIGSTDTQYF.